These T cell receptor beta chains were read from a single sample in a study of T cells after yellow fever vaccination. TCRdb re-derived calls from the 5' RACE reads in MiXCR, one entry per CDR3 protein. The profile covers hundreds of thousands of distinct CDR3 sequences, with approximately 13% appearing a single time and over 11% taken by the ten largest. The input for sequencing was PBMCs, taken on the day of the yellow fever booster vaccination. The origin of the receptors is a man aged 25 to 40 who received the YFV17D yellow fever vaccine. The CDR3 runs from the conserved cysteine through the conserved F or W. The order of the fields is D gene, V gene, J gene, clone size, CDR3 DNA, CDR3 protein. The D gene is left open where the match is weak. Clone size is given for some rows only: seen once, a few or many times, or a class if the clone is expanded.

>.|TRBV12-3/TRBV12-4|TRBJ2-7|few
TGTGCCAGCAGTTCCCCGGGACAAGAAGTCGAGCAGTACTTC
CASSSPGQEVEQYF
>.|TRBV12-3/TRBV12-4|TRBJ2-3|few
TGTGCCAGCAGGTCGAATAGCGGTGGCACAGATACGCAGTATTTT
CASRSNSGGTDTQYF
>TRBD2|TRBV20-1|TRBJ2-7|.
TGCAGTGCTAGATCGGGACTAGCGGGGAATGATTACGAGCAGTACTTC
CSARSGLAGNDYEQYF
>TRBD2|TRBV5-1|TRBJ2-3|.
TGCGCCAGCAGCCCATTGACTTGGCGGGAGAGAGATACGCAGTATTTT
CASSPLTWRERDTQYF
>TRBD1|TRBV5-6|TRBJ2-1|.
TGTGCCAGCAGCTCTACCCGCCCGGGACAGGGACGGAATGAGCAGTTCTTC
CASSSTRPGQGRNEQFF
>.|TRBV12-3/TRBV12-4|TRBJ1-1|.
TGTGCCAGCAGTTTGAAAACGAGTGGCACTGAAGCTTTCTTT
CASSLKTSGTEAFF
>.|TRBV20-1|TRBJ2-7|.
TGCAGTGCTAGAGACCAGGGTGGCCCCTACGAGCAGTACTTC
CSARDQGGPYEQYF
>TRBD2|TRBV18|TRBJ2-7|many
TGTGCCAGCTCACCATCTAGCGGGAGCTACGAGCAGTACTTC
CASSPSSGSYEQYF
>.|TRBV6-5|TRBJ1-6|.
TGTGCCAGCAGTTACTCTGACACATTATCGAATTCACCCCTCCACTTT
CASSYSDTLSNSPLHF
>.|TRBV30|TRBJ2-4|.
TGTGCCTGGAGTAGCTGGTTACCCAAAAACATTCAGTACTTC
CAWSSWLPKNIQYF
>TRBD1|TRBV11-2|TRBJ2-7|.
TGTGCCAGCAGGGGGACAGGGCACTACGAGCAGTACTTC
CASRGTGHYEQYF
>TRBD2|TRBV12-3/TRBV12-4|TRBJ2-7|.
TGCCCGCTATGCGGGAGGGGCGAGCAGTACTTC
CPLCGRGEQYF
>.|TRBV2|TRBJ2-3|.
TGTGCCAGCAGCGCCGAGGGGGAGGAAACGCAGTATTTT
CASSAEGEETQYF
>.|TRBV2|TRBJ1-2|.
TGTGCCAGCAGTGGAGGTTACCCAGTGGGCGGCTACACCTTC
CASSGGYPVGGYTF
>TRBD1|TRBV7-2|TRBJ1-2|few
TGTGCCAGCAGGTCCGGGACAGGGTCCTTCTATGGCTACACCTTC
CASRSGTGSFYGYTF
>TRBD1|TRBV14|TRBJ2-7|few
TGTGCCAGCAGCCAAGATTGGCCGTTACAGGGGCCCTACGAGCAGTACTTC
CASSQDWPLQGPYEQYF
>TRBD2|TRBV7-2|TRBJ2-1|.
TGTGCCAGCAGCTTGTTCCTAGCGGCGGCGGGCAATGAGCAGTTCTTC
CASSLFLAAAGNEQFF
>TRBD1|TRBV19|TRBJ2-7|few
TGTGCCAGTACGACAGGGGTCCTCAGCGCCGAGCAGTACTTC
CASTTGVLSAEQYF
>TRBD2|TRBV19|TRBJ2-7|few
TGTGCCAGTACCTTTCGGCAGGGTAGCGGGATTTACGAGCAGTACTTC
CASTFRQGSGIYEQYF
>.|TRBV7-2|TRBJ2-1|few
TGTGCCAGCAGCTTAGTTTCCGGACATACCTACAATGAGCAGTTCTTC
CASSLVSGHTYNEQFF
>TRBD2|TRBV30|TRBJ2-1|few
TGTGCCTCCTACAAGCGGGAGGGCCGGGAAGGAGAGCAGTTCTTC
CASYKREGREGEQFF
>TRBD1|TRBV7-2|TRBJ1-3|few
TGTGCCAGCAGCGCAAAAACAGGGGGCGGATACACCATATATTTT
CASSAKTGGGYTIYF
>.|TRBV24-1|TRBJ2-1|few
TGTGCCACCAAAATAAAACAGGGTTCCCCCTACTACAATGAGCAGTTCTTC
CATKIKQGSPYYNEQFF
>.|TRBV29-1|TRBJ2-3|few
TGCAGCCCCAAAGGCGGGATAAACGGAGATACGCAGTATTTT
CSPKGGINGDTQYF
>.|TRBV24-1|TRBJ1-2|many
TGTGCCACCAGTGACCGTGACTGCTATGGCTACACCTTC
CATSDRDCYGYTF
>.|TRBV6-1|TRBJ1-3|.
TGTGCCAGCAGGACAGTATCTTCAGGAAACACCATATATTTT
CASRTVSSGNTIYF
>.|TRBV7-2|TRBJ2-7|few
TGTGCCAGCAGCTTAGGAAGTACGAACGAGCAGTACTTC
CASSLGSTNEQYF
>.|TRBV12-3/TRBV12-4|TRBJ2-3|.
TGTACCATCTGTCTCAGACGGACAGTATTCTCTAGCACAGATACGCAGTATTTT
CTICLRRTVFSSTDTQYF
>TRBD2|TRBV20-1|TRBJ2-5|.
TGCAGTGCTTCTATAGCGGGAGCCAGTGAGACCCAGTACTTC
CSASIAGASETQYF
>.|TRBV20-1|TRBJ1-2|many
TGCAGTGCCCCGGATGGTACGGACTATGGCTACACCTTC
CSAPDGTDYGYTF